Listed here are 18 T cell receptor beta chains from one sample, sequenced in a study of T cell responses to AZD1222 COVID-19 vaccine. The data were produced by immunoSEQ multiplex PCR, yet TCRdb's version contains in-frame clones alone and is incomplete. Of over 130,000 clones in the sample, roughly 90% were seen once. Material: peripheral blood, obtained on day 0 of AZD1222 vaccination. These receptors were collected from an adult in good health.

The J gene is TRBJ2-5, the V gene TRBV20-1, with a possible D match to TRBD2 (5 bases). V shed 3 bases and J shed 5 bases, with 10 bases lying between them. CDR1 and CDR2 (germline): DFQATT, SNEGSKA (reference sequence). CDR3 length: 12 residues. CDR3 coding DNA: TGCAGTGCTAGTCGAGGGAAGGAGACCCAGTACTTC. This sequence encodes CSASRGKETQYF.

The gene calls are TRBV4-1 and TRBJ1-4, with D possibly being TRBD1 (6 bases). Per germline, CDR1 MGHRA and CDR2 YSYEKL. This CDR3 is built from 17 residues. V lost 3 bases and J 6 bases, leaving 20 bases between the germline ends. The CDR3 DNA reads TGCGCCAGCAGCCATGCCTGGGGAGGGGGATTGGATGAAAAACTGTTTTTT. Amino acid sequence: CASSHAWGGGLDEKLFF.

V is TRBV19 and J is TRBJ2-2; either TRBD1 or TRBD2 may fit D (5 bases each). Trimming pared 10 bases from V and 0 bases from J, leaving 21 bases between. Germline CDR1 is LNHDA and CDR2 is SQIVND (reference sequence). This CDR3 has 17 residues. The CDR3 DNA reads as TGTGCCACGAACCTCCGGGACGGAGAACCGAACACCGGGGAGCTGTTTTTT. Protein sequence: CATNLRDGEPNTGELFF.

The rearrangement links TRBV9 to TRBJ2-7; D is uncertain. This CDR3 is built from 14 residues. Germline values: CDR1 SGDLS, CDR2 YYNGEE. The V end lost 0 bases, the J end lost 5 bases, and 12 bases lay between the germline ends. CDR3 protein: CASSVEGRPDEQYF. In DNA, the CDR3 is TGTGCCAGCAGCGTAGAGGGCAGGCCTGACGAGCAGTACTTC.

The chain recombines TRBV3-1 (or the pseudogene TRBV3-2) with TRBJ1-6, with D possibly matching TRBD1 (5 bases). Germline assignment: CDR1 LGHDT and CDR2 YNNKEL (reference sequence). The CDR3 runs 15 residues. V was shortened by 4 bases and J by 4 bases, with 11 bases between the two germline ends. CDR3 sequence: CASSPSGRYNSPLHF. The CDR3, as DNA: TGTGCCAGCAGCCCCTCAGGGAGATATAATTCACCCCTCCACTTT.

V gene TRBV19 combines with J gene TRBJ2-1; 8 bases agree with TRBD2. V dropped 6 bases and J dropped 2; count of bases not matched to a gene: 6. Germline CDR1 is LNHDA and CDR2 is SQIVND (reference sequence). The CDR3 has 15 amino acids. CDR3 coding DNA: TGTGCCAGTAGCGTGGTCGGGGGGGCCTACAATGAGCAGTTCTTC. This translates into CASSVVGGAYNEQFF.

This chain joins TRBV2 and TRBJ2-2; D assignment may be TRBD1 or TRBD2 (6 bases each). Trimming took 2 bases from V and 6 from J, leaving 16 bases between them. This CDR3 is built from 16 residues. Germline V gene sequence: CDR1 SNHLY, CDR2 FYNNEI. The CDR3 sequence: CASSERWAGGPGELFF. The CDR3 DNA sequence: TGTGCCAGCAGTGAAAGATGGGCCGGGGGCCCCGGGGAGCTGTTTTTT.

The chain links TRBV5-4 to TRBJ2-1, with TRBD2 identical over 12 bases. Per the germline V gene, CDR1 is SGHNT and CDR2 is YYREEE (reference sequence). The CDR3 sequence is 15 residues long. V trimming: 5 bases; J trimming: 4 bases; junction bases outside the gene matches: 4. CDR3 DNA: TGTGCCAGCAGACCTGGACTAGCGGGATACAATGAGCAGTTCTTC. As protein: CASRPGLAGYNEQFF.

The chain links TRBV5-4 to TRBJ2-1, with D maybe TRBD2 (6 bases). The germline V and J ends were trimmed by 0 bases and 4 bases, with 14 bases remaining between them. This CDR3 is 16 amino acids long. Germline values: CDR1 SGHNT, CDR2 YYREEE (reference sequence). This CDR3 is CASSLAGESGYNEQFF. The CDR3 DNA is TGTGCCAGCAGCTTGGCGGGAGAAAGCGGATACAATGAGCAGTTCTTC. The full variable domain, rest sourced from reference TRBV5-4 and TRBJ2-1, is ETGVTQSPTHLIKTRGQQVTLRCSSQSGHNTVSWYQQALGQGPQFIFQYYREEENGRGNFPPRFSGLQFPNYSSELNVNALELDDSALYLCASSLAGESGYNEQFFGPGTRLTVL.

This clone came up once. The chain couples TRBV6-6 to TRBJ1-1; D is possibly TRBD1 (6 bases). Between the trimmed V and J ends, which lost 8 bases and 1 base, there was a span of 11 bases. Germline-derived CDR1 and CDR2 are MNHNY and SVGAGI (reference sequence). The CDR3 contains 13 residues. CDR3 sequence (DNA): TGTGCCAGCGACAGGCCTCCGAACACTGAAGCTTTCTTT. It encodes CASDRPPNTEAFF.

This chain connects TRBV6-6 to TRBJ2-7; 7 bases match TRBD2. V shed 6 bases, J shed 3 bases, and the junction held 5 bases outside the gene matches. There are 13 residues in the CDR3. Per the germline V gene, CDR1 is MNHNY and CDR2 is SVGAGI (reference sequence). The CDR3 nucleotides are TGTGCCAGCAGCCAGACTAGCCACTACGAGCAGTACTTC. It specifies CASSQTSHYEQYF.

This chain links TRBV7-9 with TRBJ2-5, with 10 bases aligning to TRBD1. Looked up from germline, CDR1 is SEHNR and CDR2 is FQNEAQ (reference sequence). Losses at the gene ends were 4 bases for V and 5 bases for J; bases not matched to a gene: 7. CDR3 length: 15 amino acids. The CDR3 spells CASSWRTGGVETQYF. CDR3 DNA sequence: TGTGCCAGCAGCTGGAGGACAGGGGGAGTGGAGACCCAGTACTTC.

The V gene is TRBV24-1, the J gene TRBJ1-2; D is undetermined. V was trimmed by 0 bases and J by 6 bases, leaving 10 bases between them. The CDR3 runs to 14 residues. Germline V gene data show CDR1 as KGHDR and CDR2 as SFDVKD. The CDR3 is CATSDLIGADGYTF. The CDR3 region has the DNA TGTGCCACCAGTGATTTGATAGGCGCCGATGGCTACACCTTC.

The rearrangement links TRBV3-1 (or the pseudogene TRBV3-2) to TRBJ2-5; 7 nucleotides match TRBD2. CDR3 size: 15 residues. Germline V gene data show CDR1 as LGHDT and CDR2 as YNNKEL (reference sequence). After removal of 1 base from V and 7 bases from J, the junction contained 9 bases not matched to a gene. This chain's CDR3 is CASSQGREGIGTQYF. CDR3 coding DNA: TGTGCCAGCAGCCAAGGCAGGGAGGGTATCGGGACCCAGTACTTC.

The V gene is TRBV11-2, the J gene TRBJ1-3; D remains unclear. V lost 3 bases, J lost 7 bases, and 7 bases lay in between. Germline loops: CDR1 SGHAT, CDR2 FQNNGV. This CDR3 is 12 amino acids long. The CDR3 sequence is CASSFLGNTIYF. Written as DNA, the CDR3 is TGTGCCAGCAGCTTTTTAGGGAACACCATATATTTT.

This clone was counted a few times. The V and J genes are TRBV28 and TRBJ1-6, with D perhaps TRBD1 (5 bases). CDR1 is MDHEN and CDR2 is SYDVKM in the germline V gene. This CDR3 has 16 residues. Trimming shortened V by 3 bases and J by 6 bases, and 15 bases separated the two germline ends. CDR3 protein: CASSFGAFTSNSPLHF. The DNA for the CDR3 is TGTGCCAGCAGTTTTGGGGCTTTTACCTCTAATTCACCCCTCCACTTT.

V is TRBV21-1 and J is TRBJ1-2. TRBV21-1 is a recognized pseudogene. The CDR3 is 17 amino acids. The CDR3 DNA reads TGTGCCAGCAGCGCGCGAGACCGGGACTTAGCTAACTATGGCTACACCTTC. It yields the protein CASSARDRDLANYGYTF.

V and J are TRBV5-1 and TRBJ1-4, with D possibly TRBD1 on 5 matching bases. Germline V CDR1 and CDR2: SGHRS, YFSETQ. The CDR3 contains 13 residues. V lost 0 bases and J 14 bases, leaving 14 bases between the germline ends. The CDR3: CASSLGGREGLFF. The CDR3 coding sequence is TGCGCCAGCAGCTTGGGGGGCCGGGAAGGGCTGTTTTTT.